The rows below give T cell receptor beta chains drawn from one sample of a study of technical replicates of blood from a handful of donors. Data came from immunoSEQ multiplex PCR; TCRdb stores just in-frame clones and leaves some out. The sample has roughly 80,000 clones; roughly 94% are singletons. The sequencing input was T cells isolated from PBMCs. These TCRs come from a human donor in good health. Both conserved end residues are part of each CDR3. The D gene is left open where the match is weak. Part of the rows lack a size; the others show once, few, many or a class for expanded clones.

>NA|TRBJ1-1|TRBV6-5|NA
CASSHPGVSTEAFF
TGTGCCAGCAGCCACCCTGGAGTGAGCACTGAAGCTTTCTTT
>once|TRBJ1-5|TRBV28|NA
CASRLYRALGNQPQHF
TGTGCCAGCAGGTTGTACAGGGCCCTTGGGAATCAGCCCCAGCATTTT
>NA|TRBJ2-7|TRBV6-1|TRBD2
CASSVGRESSYEQYF
TGTGCCAGCAGTGTAGGGCGGGAGAGCTCCTACGAGCAGTACTTC
>NA|TRBJ1-1|TRBV5-6|NA
CASSQTGEAFF
TGTGCCAGCAGCCAGACAGGAGAAGCTTTCTTT
>NA|TRBJ2-7|TRBV18|NA
CASSPLQASEQYF
TGTGCCAGCTCACCCCTACAGGCAAGCGAGCAGTACTTC
>NA|TRBJ1-2|TRBV5-6|NA
CASCGSSYGYTF
TGTGCCAGCTGTGGGAGCTCCTATGGCTACACCTTC
>NA|TRBJ1-5|TRBV6-1|NA
CASQIRQINQPQHF
TGTGCCAGCCAAATTCGACAGATCAATCAGCCCCAGCATTTT
>NA|TRBJ1-2|TRBV6-1|NA
CASTRQAYGYTF
TGTGCCAGCACCAGACAGGCCTATGGCTACACCTTC
>NA|TRBJ1-4|TRBV19|NA
CASRGQGSSEKLFF
TGTGCCAGTAGGGGTCAGGGATCGAGTGAAAAACTGTTTTTT
>once|TRBJ2-1|TRBV6-6|TRBD2
CASSYSGLAGYDEQFF
TGTGCCAGCAGTTACTCGGGACTAGCGGGATATGATGAGCAGTTCTTC
>NA|TRBJ2-3|TRBV18|TRBD2
CASSGLAGVTDTQYF
TGTGCCAGCTCAGGACTAGCGGGGGTCACAGATACGCAGTATTTT
>NA|TRBJ2-1|TRBV27|NA
CASSLRSSVGPGVF
NA
>NA|TRBJ2-7|TRBV18|TRBD2
CASSISGISYEQYF
TGTGCCAGCTCCATCAGCGGGATCTCCTACGAGCAGTACTTC
>NA|TRBJ2-3|TRBV5-4|NA
CASSLFRGDTDTQYF
TGTGCCAGCAGCTTGTTTCGCGGGGACACAGATACGCAGTATTTT
>NA|TRBJ2-2|TRBV5-6|TRBD1
CASSHRDRGDTGELFF
TGTGCCAGCAGTCACAGGGACAGGGGCGATACCGGGGAGCTGTTTTTT
>NA|TRBJ1-3|TRBV2|TRBD1
CASSEWGQGTAIYF
TGTGCCAGCAGTGAATGGGGACAGGGGACTGCCATATATTTT
>NA|TRBJ1-1|TRBV28|TRBD1
CASSYYRGRNTEAFF
TGTGCCAGCAGTTATTATAGGGGGCGGAACACTGAAGCTTTCTTT
>NA|TRBJ2-7|TRBV30|TRBD2
CAGLAGDWYEQYF
TGTGCCGGCCTAGCGGGAGATTGGTACGAGCAGTACTTC
>NA|TRBJ2-2|TRBV27|TRBD2
CASSSATSPGLTGELFF
TGTGCCAGCAGTTCTGCGACTAGCCCTGGTCTGACCGGGGAGCTGTTTTTT
>NA|TRBJ2-7|TRBV27|NA
CASRAGTLAYEQYF
TGTGCCAGCAGAGCCGGGACTCTAGCCTACGAGCAGTACTTC
>NA|TRBJ1-1|TRBV9|TRBD1
CASSATGVTEAFF
TGTGCCAGCAGCGCCACAGGGGTAACTGAAGCTTTCTTT
>NA|TRBJ1-1|TRBV7-3|NA
CASSLLGGPNTEAFF
TGTGCCAGCAGCTTACTCGGGGGACCGAACACTGAAGCTTTCTTT
>NA|TRBJ1-2|TRBV19|NA
CASNREVTGYGYTF
TGTGCCAGTAATCGGGAAGTAACTGGCTATGGCTACACCTTC
>NA|TRBJ2-4|TRBV27|NA
CASKRLAVENIQYF
TGTGCCAGCAAAAGGTTAGCGGTTGAAAACATTCAGTACTTC
>NA|TRBJ2-5|TRBV14|TRBD1
CASSQVYRGETQYF
TGTGCCAGCAGCCAAGTATACAGGGGGGAGACCCAGTACTTC
>NA|TRBJ2-5|TRBV25-1|TRBD2
CASRGKGLAGDETQYF
TGTGCCAGCAGGGGGAAGGGACTAGCGGGAGACGAGACCCAGTACTTC
>NA|TRBJ2-1|TRBV2|NA
CASRFPPGGVGEQFF
TGTGCCAGCCGGTTCCCACCCGGGGGTGTGGGTGAGCAGTTCTTC
>once|TRBJ2-7|TRBV9|NA
CASSVGNRGYEQYF
TGTGCCAGCAGCGTAGGCAATAGAGGCTACGAGCAGTACTTC
>NA|TRBJ2-5|TRBV6-4|TRBD2
CASSAGGQTQYF
TGTGCCAGCAGTGCGGGGGGGCAGACCCAGTACTTC
>few|TRBJ1-2|TRBV19|NA
CASSIDRVNYGYTF
TGTGCCAGTAGTATAGACAGGGTCAACTATGGCTACACCTTC
>NA|TRBJ2-7|TRBV11-2|TRBD2
CASSLGLAGPSTEQYF
TGTGCCAGCAGCTTAGGCCTAGCGGGACCGTCTACGGAGCAGTACTTC
>NA|TRBJ2-4|TRBV13|NA
CASSYADGAKNIQYF
TGTGCCAGCAGCTATGCAGACGGGGCCAAAAACATTCAGTACTTC
>NA|TRBJ2-1|TRBV19|TRBD2
CASAPARLAGYEQFF
TGTGCCAGCGCGCCGGCCCGACTAGCGGGCTATGAGCAGTTCTTC
>NA|TRBJ2-6|TRBV10-3|NA
CAIPGLASSGANVLTF
TGTGCCATCCCGGGACTGGCTAGCTCTGGGGCCAACGTCCTGACTTTC
>NA|TRBJ2-7|TRBV6-1|NA
CASRAGTHLGEQYF
TGTGCCAGCAGAGCCGGGACACACCTCGGCGAGCAGTACTTC
>NA|TRBJ2-7|TRBV5-1|TRBD1
CASSLGRGPYEQYF
TGCGCCAGCAGCTTGGGCAGGGGGCCCTACGAGCAGTACTTC